The 18 T cell receptor beta chains below come from one sample, sequenced in a study of blood T cell repertoires in COVID-19. Repertoires were generated with immunoSEQ multiplex PCR, while TCRdb's copy carries only in-frame clones and drops some. Of over 250,000 clones listed, roughly 80% were seen once; the top ten hold approximately 9%. Sequenced input: peripheral blood. The receptors stem from a woman in her fifties or sixties who had recovered from COVID-19.

The chain uses TRBV7-2 and TRBJ2-5; perhaps TRBD1 as D (6 bases). The CDR3 runs to 18 residues. V gave up 2 bases and J gave up 1 base, with 20 bases separating them. Germline-derived CDR1 and CDR2 are SGHTA and FQGNSA. The CDR3 region is CASSLRGIDRRPQETQYF. For the CDR3, the DNA is TGTGCCAGCAGCTTAAGGGGAATCGACAGGAGACCCCAAGAGACCCAGTACTTC.

V gene TRBV4-3 combines with J gene TRBJ1-1; D perhaps matches TRBD1 (6 bases). Trimming removed 5 bases from V and 1 base from J, with 11 bases in between. Looked up from germline, CDR1 is LGHNA and CDR2 is YSLEER. The CDR3 runs 14 residues. The CDR3 coding sequence is TGCGCCAGCAGCTCATCGACAGGGAACACTGAAGCTTTCTTT. Translated: CASSSSTGNTEAFF.

The chain is built from TRBV4-3 and TRBJ2-3, with D possibly TRBD2 on 5 matching bases. CDR3 length: 20 amino acids. Germline CDR1 reads LGHNA; CDR2 reads YSLEER. Trimming removed 0 bases at V and 7 bases at J, with 29 bases between. The CDR3 sequence is CASSQEIPAAGSGALYTQYF. The CDR3 nucleotides read TGCGCCAGCAGCCAAGAAATTCCCGCCGCGGGTTCAGGAGCATTATATACGCAGTATTTT.

The rearrangement uses TRBV6-5 and TRBJ2-3; no definite D call. Germline V gene lookup returns CDR1 MNHEY and CDR2 SVGAGI. Deletions cut 7 bases from V and 1 base from J, with 6 bases between. This CDR3 region has 12 residues. CDR3 amino acids: CASTPGTDTQYF. In DNA, the CDR3 is TGTGCCAGCACCCCGGGCACAGATACGCAGTATTTT.

This clone was counted ten times or more. The chain has TRBV30 and TRBJ2-1; D is unclear. V gave up 1 base and J gave up 2 bases, with 6 bases separating them. CDR3 size: 13 residues. The germline V gene encodes CDR1 GTSNPN and CDR2 SVGIG (reference sequence). The CDR3 loop is CAWSAPTYNEQFF. Here the CDR3 DNA reads TGTGCCTGGAGTGCCCCCACCTACAATGAGCAGTTCTTC. The entire variable domain, with the rest obtained from reference TRBV30 and TRBJ2-1, is as follows: SQTIHQWPATLVQPVGSPLSLECTVEGTSNPNLYWYRQAAGRGLQLLFYSVGIGQISSEVPQNLSASRPQDRQFILSSKKLLLSDSGFYLCAWSAPTYNEQFFGPGTRLTVL.

The chain employs TRBV19 and TRBJ2-5; 9 bases are shared with TRBD2. The V gene end was trimmed by 8 bases and the J gene end by 4 bases; junction bases not matched to a gene: 8. CDR1 and CDR2 from the germline V gene are LNHDA and SQIVND (reference sequence). The CDR3 spans 14 residues. The CDR3 sequence: CASSIAGGPETQYF. The CDR3 nucleotides read TGTGCCAGTTCAATTGCGGGGGGGCCAGAGACCCAGTACTTC.

The chain combines TRBV4-3 with TRBJ2-1; 8 bases align to TRBD1. The trim removed 0 bases at V and 0 bases at J, leaving 4 bases unmatched. CDR1 and CDR2 (germline): LGHNA, YSLEER. The CDR3 runs 17 residues. The DNA of the CDR3 is TGCGCCAGCAGCCAAGATCTCGGACAGGGCTCCTACAATGAGCAGTTCTTC. The encoded protein is CASSQDLGQGSYNEQFF.

This chain links TRBV25-1 with TRBJ1-4; possible D gene TRBD1, 5 bases. CDR3 length equals 14 residues. Trimming left V 2 bases short and J 8 bases short, with 12 bases between. Germline V gene sequence: CDR1 MGHDK, CDR2 SYGVNS. The CDR3 DNA sequence: TGTGCCAGCAGTGAAAACAGGCTGGGGGAAAAACTGTTTTTT. Residues: CASSENRLGEKLFF.

The chain carries TRBV14 and TRBJ2-7; the match to TRBD1 covers 7 bases. This CDR3 has 17 residues. Trimming cost V 4 bases and J 0 bases; bases outside gene matches: 12. Germline CDR1 SGHDN, CDR2 FVKESK. The CDR3 nucleotides are TGTGCCAGCAGCCCGTATATGGGACAGCGGAGCTCCTACGAGCAGTACTTC. It translates to CASSPYMGQRSSYEQYF.

V is TRBV19 and J is TRBJ2-2; the D is unclear. The CDR3 covers 11 residues. Germline V gene data show CDR1 as LNHDA and CDR2 as SQIVND (reference sequence). Deletions cut 10 bases from V and 1 base from J, with 4 bases between. The CDR3 coding sequence is TGTGCCACCTGGAACACCGGGGAGCTGTTTTTT. It translates to CATWNTGELFF. The entire variable domain, with the rest obtained from reference TRBV19 and TRBJ2-2, is as follows: DGGITQSPKYLFRKEGQNVTLSCEQNLNHDAMYWYRQDPGQGLRLIYYSQIVNDFQKGDIAEGYSVSREKKESFPLTVTSAQKNPTAFYLCATWNTGELFFGEGSRLTVL.

This clone was counted only a few times. This chain joins TRBV4-2 and TRBJ1-5, with 7 bases identical to TRBD1. The CDR3 covers 17 residues. CDR1 is LGHNA, CDR2 YNFKEQ, per germline. Trimming removed 1 base from V and 6 bases from J; junction bases left unmatched: 12. As DNA, the CDR3 is TGTGCCAGCAGCCAAGCGATACAGGGGCCAGGGAGTCAGCCCCAGCATTTT. It specifies CASSQAIQGPGSQPQHF.

CDR3 bases: TGTGCCAGCAGCCGACAGGGGGAATACACTGAAGCTTTCTTT. Its protein is CASSRQGEYTEAFF. The chain joins TRBV7-9 to TRBJ1-1; TRBD1 matches at 9 bases. Germline lookup yields CDR1 SEHNR and CDR2 FQNEAQ (reference sequence). The ends lost 5 bases at V and 3 bases at J; junction bases unmatched: 4. This CDR3 is built from 14 residues.

The chain employs TRBV4-1 and TRBJ1-4; maybe TRBD1 (5 bases). Germline assignment: CDR1 MGHRA and CDR2 YSYEKL. The V gene lost 2 bases and the J gene lost 5 bases, with 18 bases spanning the gap. The CDR3 runs to 17 residues. CDR3 coding DNA: TGCGCCAGCAGCCAAAGATGGGGAAGCGGGGGGAATGAAAAACTGTTTTTT. Its translation is CASSQRWGSGGNEKLFF.

The chain has TRBV27 and TRBJ2-1; 10 bases fit TRBD2. The CDR3 consists of 13 residues. V lost 10 bases, J lost 2 bases, and 2 bases stayed unmatched. Germline assignment: CDR1 MNHEY and CDR2 SMNVEV (reference sequence). In DNA, the CDR3 is TGTGCCACTAGCGGGAGTCCCTACAATGAGCAGTTCTTC. The encoded protein is CATSGSPYNEQFF.

This rearrangement joins TRBV4-1 to TRBJ2-3; D not resolved. From germline, CDR1 is MGHRA and CDR2 YSYEKL. This CDR3 contains 13 residues. Trimming took 1 base from V and 6 from J, leaving 8 bases between them. CDR3 loop: CASSQARSDTQYF. The CDR3 coding sequence is TGCGCCAGCAGCCAAGCGAGGAGCGATACGCAGTATTTT.

The sample holds many counts of this clone. The chain employs TRBV5-1 and TRBJ1-5, with 7 bases fitting TRBD1. V lost 2 bases to trimming and J lost 7 bases; unmatched junction nucleotides: 15. This CDR3 has 17 residues. The V gene's germline CDR1 is SGHRS and CDR2 YFSETQ. CDR3 sequence reads: CASSFLPITQQGQPQHF. The CDR3 DNA reads TGCGCCAGCAGCTTCCTACCCATTACCCAACAGGGGCAGCCCCAGCATTTT. Full variable domain (remainder filled in from reference TRBV5-1 and TRBJ1-5): KAGVTQTPRYLIKTRGQQVTLSCSPISGHRSVSWYQQTPGQGLQFLFEYFSETQRNKGNFPGRFSGRQFSNSRSEMNVSTLELGDSALYLCASSFLPITQQGQPQHFGDGTRLSIL.

The chain couples TRBV2 to TRBJ2-1, with 7 bases lining up with TRBD2. The germline gives CDR1 SNHLY, CDR2 FYNNEI. Trimming at V came to 0 bases and at J to 2 bases, leaving 1 base not matched to a gene. The length of the CDR3 is 15 residues. This chain's CDR3 is CASSEAGGTYNEQFF. DNA of the CDR3: TGTGCCAGCAGTGAAGCGGGGGGGACCTACAATGAGCAGTTCTTC. The whole variable domain, remainder taken from reference TRBV2 and TRBJ2-1, is EPEVTQTPSHQVTQMGQEVILRCVPISNHLYFYWYRQILGQKVEFLVSFYNNEISEKSEIFDDQFSVERPDGSNFTLKIRSTKLEDSAMYFCASSEAGGTYNEQFFGPGTRLTVL.

The J gene is TRBJ2-7, the V gene TRBV1; TRBD2 reflects the table's D call only, with no check against the DNA. TRBV1 represents a pseudogene. CDR3 length equals 16 residues. The CDR3 nucleotides read TGCACCAGCAGCCACCGCGATTTTTGCCTAGCGGGGGAGCAGTACTTC. It encodes CTSSHRDFCLAGEQYF.